These 26 T cell receptor beta chains share one sample of origin, sequenced in a study of cytomegalovirus exposure and HLA in healthy donors. The PCR made use of 60 Vbeta and 13 Jbeta primers. Clones were read by immunoSEQ multiplex PCR, and TCRdb kept only the in-frame ones, dropping some. The table has some 170,000 clones, roughly 80% seen once. The sample comprised PBMCs. The source of these receptors is a woman in her 30s in good health and CMV-seropositive.

The chain carries TRBV27 and TRBJ1-1; D ambiguous. Germline V gene lookup returns CDR1 MNHEY and CDR2 SMNVEV (reference sequence). CDR3 length: 13 amino acids. V lost 2 bases, J lost 1 base, and 5 bases lay in between. The CDR3 loop reads CASSLQENTEAFF. Written as DNA, the CDR3 is TGTGCCAGCAGTTTACAGGAGAACACTGAAGCTTTCTTT.

J is TRBJ2-7 and V is TRBV9; D remains ambiguous. The V gene lost 4 bases and the J gene lost 3 bases, with 5 bases spanning the gap. Germline V gene lookup returns CDR1 SGDLS and CDR2 YYNGEE. The CDR3 sequence is 11 residues long. Here the CDR3 DNA reads TGTGCCAGCAGCTTACACTACGAGCAGTACTTC. Translation: CASSLHYEQYF.

The chain combines TRBV4-2 with TRBJ2-3; 8 bases fit TRBD2. The germline V gene has CDR1 LGHNA and CDR2 YNFKEQ. CDR3 size: 15 residues. Losses at the gene ends were 6 bases for V and 2 bases for J; bases not matched to a gene: 7. The DNA for the CDR3 is TGTGCCAGCAGTCCAGCGGGGGCCCTCACAGATACGCAGTATTTT. This translates into CASSPAGALTDTQYF.

The chain employs TRBV12-1 and TRBJ2-1; TRBD2, as called in the table, went unchecked against the DNA. TRBV12-1 represents a pseudogene. The CDR3 is made up of 16 amino acids. This CDR3 reads CASSSPGPKRGNEQFF. DNA of the CDR3: TGTGCCAGCAGCTCGCCTGGGCCGAAGCGGGGAAATGAGCAGTTCTTC.

This clone was seen once. This chain connects TRBV6-6 to TRBJ2-3; weak D call: TRBD2 (6 bases). V was cut by 2 bases and J by 2 bases, with 11 bases left in between. The CDR3 has 15 amino acids. Looked up from germline, CDR1 is MNHNY and CDR2 is SVGAGI (reference sequence). CDR3 in amino acids: CASSYRAGNTDTQYF. In DNA, the CDR3 is TGTGCCAGCAGTTACAGGGCGGGGAACACAGATACGCAGTATTTT.

The V gene is TRBV6-5, the J gene TRBJ1-1; D gene ambiguous. This CDR3 spans 13 amino acids. Trimming took off 2 bases at V and 0 bases at J, with 4 bases between the two ends. CDR1 MNHEY and CDR2 SVGAGI come from the germline V gene. Here the CDR3 reads CASSYEVNTEAFF. Here the CDR3 DNA reads TGTGCCAGCAGTTACGAGGTGAACACTGAAGCTTTCTTT.

The chain carries TRBV6-5 and TRBJ2-1; D is uncertain. This CDR3 has 16 amino acids. The germline gives CDR1 MNHEY, CDR2 SVGAGI. Trimming took off 0 bases at V and 0 bases at J, with 9 bases between the two ends. The CDR3: CASSYSYISSYNEQFF. In nucleotides, the CDR3 is TGTGCCAGCAGTTACTCGTACATCAGCTCCTACAATGAGCAGTTCTTC.

The chain combines TRBV29-1 with TRBJ2-5, with 9 bases identical to TRBD2. Germline lookup yields CDR1 SQVTM and CDR2 ANQGSEA. Trimming at V came to 1 base and at J to 5 bases, leaving 11 bases not matched to a gene. This CDR3 comprises 16 residues. CDR3 region: CSVEGGASGARETQYF. The DNA for the CDR3 is TGCAGCGTTGAAGGTGGGGCTAGCGGGGCAAGGGAGACCCAGTACTTC.

In nucleotides, the CDR3 is TGCGCCAGCAGCTACGAACCACCGAACAGCGGGGATTATTACGAGCAGTACTTC. This translates into CASSYEPPNSGDYYEQYF. The V call is TRBV4-3, the J call TRBJ2-7, with 7 bases fitting TRBD2. V was pared by 5 bases and J by 4 bases, with 20 bases of the junction left unmatched. The CDR3 runs to 18 residues. Looked up from germline, CDR1 is LGHNA and CDR2 is YSLEER.

The V call is TRBV28, the J call TRBJ1-2; 9 bases are shared with TRBD1. The CDR3 length is 15 residues. Germline CDR1 reads MDHEN; CDR2 reads SYDVKM. V lost 8 bases and J lost 8; bases outside the gene matches: 15. The CDR3 coding sequence is TGTGCCAGCCTCGCCTCATGGGACAGGGTTGAAGGCTACACCTTC. It specifies CASLASWDRVEGYTF.

The chain has TRBV30 and TRBJ1-1, with D unclear. The germline V gene encodes CDR1 GTSNPN and CDR2 SVGIG (reference sequence). CDR3 length equals 13 residues. V was shortened by 1 base and J by 2 bases, with 8 bases between the two germline ends. CDR3 coding DNA: TGTGCCTGGAGTGCCGAAGCCAACACTGAAGCTTTCTTT. This sequence encodes CAWSAEANTEAFF.

The rearrangement uses TRBV7-2 and TRBJ2-7; D remains unclear. This CDR3 is 14 amino acids long. V shed 3 bases and J shed 3 bases, with 12 bases lying between them. The V gene's germline CDR1 is SGHTA and CDR2 FQGNSA. In nucleotides, the CDR3 is TGTGCCAGCAGCTTGTCGGGTCACCGCTACGAGCAGTACTTC. It specifies CASSLSGHRYEQYF.

The chain links TRBV29-1 to TRBJ2-7; 9 bases map to TRBD1. With 7 bases clipped from V and 2 bases from J, the junction kept 9 bases outside the gene matches. The CDR3 spans 14 residues. Germline V gives CDR1 SQVTM, CDR2 ANQGSEA. DNA for the CDR3: TGCAGCGCTCTTGACGGGACAGGGCCCTACGAGCAGTACTTC. Amino acids: CSALDGTGPYEQYF.

The rearrangement uses TRBV7-9 and TRBJ2-2; no firm D call. Germline-derived CDR1 and CDR2 are SEHNR and FQNEAQ (reference sequence). The CDR3 contains 11 residues. The V gene lost 8 bases and the J gene lost 4 bases, with 5 bases spanning the gap. The CDR3 coding sequence is TGTGCCAGCCCGGTCACCGGGGAGCTGTTTTTT. This translates into CASPVTGELFF.

This rearrangement joins TRBV10-3 to TRBJ2-7, with TRBD1 matching over 8 bases. The junction had 5 bases not matched to a gene; V was cut back by 4 bases and J by 3 bases. Germline V gene data show CDR1 as ENHRY and CDR2 as SYGVKD. This CDR3 contains 14 residues. CDR3 sequence: CAISGGQGLYEQYF. CDR3 bases: TGTGCCATCAGTGGTGGACAGGGACTCTACGAGCAGTACTTC.

The gene calls are TRBV9 and TRBJ2-6, with unresolved D. Between the trimmed V and J ends, which lost 0 bases and 1 base, there was a span of 11 bases. The CDR3 length is 17 residues. Looked up from germline, CDR1 is SGDLS and CDR2 is YYNGEE. CDR3 DNA sequence: TGTGCCAGCAGCGTAGCTTCAACAACGTCTGGGGCCAACGTCCTGACTTTC. Encoded protein: CASSVASTTSGANVLTF.

This clone has only a few counts. The rearrangement joins TRBV6-5 to TRBJ2-2; TRBD2 matches 8 bases. The V segment lost 10 bases and the J segment 5 bases; nucleotides outside the gene matches: 6. Germline CDR1 MNHEY, CDR2 SVGAGI. The CDR3 is 13 amino acids. CDR3 DNA: TGTGCCACCGGGGGGGGGTTAACCGGGGAGCTGTTTTTT. Translating gives CATGGGLTGELFF.

The chain couples TRBV2 to TRBJ2-5; possible D gene TRBD1, 5 bases. Per germline, CDR1 SNHLY and CDR2 FYNNEI. V was trimmed by 7 bases and J by 4 bases, leaving 13 bases between them. CDR3 length: 13 residues. The CDR3 spells CASIRGPGETQYF. The CDR3 DNA reads TGTGCCAGCATTAGGGGCCCCGGAGAGACCCAGTACTTC.

This chain connects TRBV7-3 to TRBJ2-7, with 8 positions matching TRBD2. J was trimmed by 3 bases and V by 5 bases; bases with no gene match: 6. This CDR3 contains 14 residues. Germline V CDR1 and CDR2: SGHTA, FQGTGA. The CDR3 spells CASSVTSAHYEQYF. The CDR3 nucleotides are TGTGCCAGCAGCGTGACTAGCGCCCACTACGAGCAGTACTTC. The full variable domain, rest sourced from reference TRBV7-3 and TRBJ2-7, is GAGVSQTPSNKVTEKGKYVELRCDPISGHTALYWYRQSLGQGPEFLIYFQGTGAADDSGLPNDRFFAVRPEGSVSTLKIQRTERGDSAVYLCASSVTSAHYEQYFGPGTRLTVT.

The V call is TRBV2, the J call TRBJ1-1, with unresolved D. V was pared by 4 bases and J by 0 bases, with 6 bases between. Germline loops: CDR1 SNHLY, CDR2 FYNNEI. CDR3 size: 13 residues. CDR3 amino acids: CASSVRMNTEAFF. In DNA, the CDR3 is TGTGCCAGCAGTGTGCGGATGAACACTGAAGCTTTCTTT.

CDR3 sequence: CASSSWTGGLYEQYF. In DNA, the CDR3 is TGTGCCAGCAGTTCCTGGACAGGGGGCTTGTACGAGCAGTACTTC. The chain carries TRBV27 and TRBJ2-7; the match to TRBD1 covers 11 bases. The CDR3 covers 15 residues. Germline-derived CDR1 and CDR2 are MNHEY and SMNVEV (reference sequence). Trimming took 4 bases from V and 4 from J; bases not matched to a gene: 6.

As concerns this clone: Other DNA sequences in the sample encode the same CDR3. This sequence joins TRBV7-8 and TRBJ2-7; D call uncertain. CDR1 is SGHVS and CDR2 is FQNEAQ in the germline V gene. The V and J ends lost 7 bases and 2 bases respectively, with 12 bases between them. The CDR3 loop spans 13 amino acids. The CDR3 DNA reads as TGTGCCAGCAAGTTGGAGCCGGCCTACGAGCAGTACTTC. Translation gives CASKLEPAYEQYF.

The chain recombines TRBV6-5 with TRBJ2-1, with TRBD1 matching over 8 bases. Germline V gene sequence: CDR1 MNHEY, CDR2 SVGAGI. Germline trimming cut 4 bases from V and 9 bases from J; bases unmatched to any gene: 11. The CDR3 runs 15 residues. For the CDR3, the DNA is TGTGCCAGCAGTTTTTTCTTCGGACAGGGCGGTGAGCAGTTCTTC. Residues: CASSFFFGQGGEQFF.

CDR3 protein: CASSSTANQPQHF. The CDR3 nucleotides read TGTGCCAGCAGCTCGACAGCAAATCAGCCCCAGCATTTT. This chain connects TRBV19 to TRBJ1-5; TRBD1 is a possible D gene (5 bases). The germline V gene has CDR1 LNHDA and CDR2 SQIVND (reference sequence). V lost 9 bases, J lost 4 bases, and 13 bases lay in between. This CDR3 is 13 amino acids long.

V is TRBV15 and J is TRBJ2-1; a possible D gene is TRBD1 (6 bases). Per the germline V gene, CDR1 is LNHNV and CDR2 is YYDKDF (reference sequence). The CDR3 contains 15 residues. Trimming left V 0 bases short and J 6 bases short, with 12 bases between. The CDR3 sequence is CATSRDPGQVNEQFF. The CDR3 region has the DNA TGTGCCACCAGCAGAGATCCGGGACAAGTCAATGAGCAGTTCTTC.

The chain has TRBV27 and TRBJ2-1; TRBD1 might be the D (5 bases). The CDR3 length is 16 residues. Germline-derived CDR1 and CDR2 are MNHEY and SMNVEV (reference sequence). V dropped 6 bases and J dropped 0 bases, with 15 bases sitting between them. The CDR3 DNA reads TGTGCCAGCAGGCTAGGTGGCGACAGCTCCTACAATGAGCAGTTCTTC. Amino acid sequence: CASRLGGDSSYNEQFF.